Listed below are T cell receptor beta chains from one sample, sequenced in a study of blood T cell repertoires in COVID-19. Generated by immunoSEQ multiplex PCR, the TCRdb table keeps only in-frame clones and is missing some. The repertoire has some 530,000 clones, roughly 85% of them found once; the top ten carry approximately 3.4%. Specimen: peripheral blood. The receptors come from a human donor in a cohort sampled during active COVID-19. Both conserved end residues are part of each CDR3. The D gene is left open where the match is weak. Part of the rows lack a size; the others show once, few, many or a class for expanded clones.

TGTGCCAGCAGCTATGACGGCGGGGGGCCAAATGAAAAACTGTTTTTT,CASSYDGGGPNEKLFF,.,TRBV7-2,TRBJ1-4,.
TGTGCCAGCAGCTTAGCGGGACAGGCTCCCTATGGCTACACCTTC,CASSLAGQAPYGYTF,TRBD1,TRBV7-2,TRBJ1-2,.
TGTGCCAGCAGTTCACAGGGGACTAGCACAGATACGCAGTATTTT,CASSSQGTSTDTQYF,.,TRBV2,TRBJ2-3,once
TGTGCCACCAGTGATCCAGGGCCTTTCTACAATGAGCAGTTCTTC,CATSDPGPFYNEQFF,.,TRBV24-1,TRBJ2-1,.
TGTGCCAGCAGTTCGGACAGGTTGGAGACCCAGTACTTC,CASSSDRLETQYF,TRBD1,TRBV6-6,TRBJ2-5,.
TGTGCCAGCATGGCGGGGGCTCCGTATGGCTACACCTTC,CASMAGAPYGYTF,.,TRBV28,TRBJ1-2,few
TGTGCCAGTAGTATATTTTCCCAGGGCTCTGAAGCTTTCTTT,CASSIFSQGSEAFF,.,TRBV19,TRBJ1-1,.
TGTGCCACCAGTGAAACTACCGGGACAGGTCCCTGGCAGCCCCAGCATTTT,CATSETTGTGPWQPQHF,TRBD1,TRBV24-1,TRBJ1-5,.
TGTGCCAGTAGTCCGCGGCTCGAGGGACTACCCCACGAGCAGTACTTC,CASSPRLEGLPHEQYF,TRBD2,TRBV19,TRBJ2-7,.
TGCAGCGTTGAACCCAGACTAGCGGGACGATCTTACAATGAGCAGTTCTTC,CSVEPRLAGRSYNEQFF,TRBD2,TRBV29-1,TRBJ2-1,.
TGTGCCAGCAGTTTATCGGATAGCGGGAGGGCCTTTCCGTACTTC,CASSLSDSGRAFPYF,TRBD2,TRBV28,TRBJ2-7,.
TGTGCCTGGAGCCTACAGGGATCCGATGGCTACACCTTC,CAWSLQGSDGYTF,.,TRBV30,TRBJ1-2,.
TGTGCCAGCAGTTACGGGACTAGCGGGTACCAAGAGACCCAGTACTTC,CASSYGTSGYQETQYF,TRBD2,TRBV6-6,TRBJ2-5,.
TGTGCCAGCAGCTTGGACCCAGCGGGAGCATATGAGCAGTTCTTC,CASSLDPAGAYEQFF,TRBD2,TRBV5-4,TRBJ2-1,.
TGTGCCAGCAGCCAACGACTAGCGGGAGGTTTCAATGAGCAGTTCTTC,CASSQRLAGGFNEQFF,TRBD2,TRBV3-1/TRBV3-2,TRBJ2-1,.
TGTGCCAGCAGCGGGGGACAGGGGGCGTTTTCCACTGAAGCTTTCTTT,CASSGGQGAFSTEAFF,TRBD1,TRBV5-6,TRBJ1-1,.
TGCGCCAGCAGCTTGGCCCGCGGCTCCTACAATGAGCAGTTCTTC,CASSLARGSYNEQFF,.,TRBV5-1,TRBJ2-1,.
TGTGCCAGCAGTGGCCGGGACTACTCCTACAATGAGCAGTTCTTC,CASSGRDYSYNEQFF,TRBD2,TRBV28,TRBJ2-1,.
TGTGCCAGCAGCTTAGGTATCGCGAGACCCCTCCACTTT,CASSLGIARPLHF,.,TRBV7-3,TRBJ1-6,.
TGTGCCATCAGTCAGGCGGGGACAGGGACCGGGGAGCTGTTTTTT,CAISQAGTGTGELFF,TRBD1,TRBV10-3,TRBJ2-2,once
TGTGCCAGCAGGCTTGGGGGCATTAACACTGAAGCTTTCTTT,CASRLGGINTEAFF,.,TRBV7-9,TRBJ1-1,.
TGTGCCAGCAGTTTAGATAGCGGGTGGGGCTACACCTTC,CASSLDSGWGYTF,.,TRBV12-3/TRBV12-4,TRBJ1-2,.
TGTGCCAGCGGCTACCCGGGCACCGGGGAGCTGTTTTTT,CASGYPGTGELFF,.,TRBV7-9,TRBJ2-2,.
TGTGCCAGCAGCGCATCCGCGGGCAGGGGAAACGATGGCTACACCTTC,CASSASAGRGNDGYTF,.,TRBV9,TRBJ1-2,once